This T cell receptor (beta chain) was identified during a study of T cell responses to AZD1222 COVID-19 vaccine. Findings and caveats of the study: The donor group comprised mostly white British people and more females; the analysis possibly underestimated clonal diversity.

Turning to this clone: Its matching antigen is unknown.

Germline CDR1 is SQVTM and CDR2 is ANQGSEA. The CDR3 loop spans 13 amino acids. V lost 1 base to trimming and J lost 2 bases, with 6 bases between them. Assay: immunoSEQ multiplex PCR; the TCRdb copy retains only in-frame clones and omits some. This table has 95,000 to 110,000 clones, over 90% appearing once. The chain couples TRBV29-1 to TRBJ1-3; TRBD1 might be the D (6 bases). The receptor comes from an adult in good health. The sample consisted of peripheral blood, taken on day 0 of AZD1222 vaccination. CDR3: CSVEGTAGNTIYF. CDR3 DNA sequence: TGCAGCGTTGAAGGGACAGCTGGAAACACCATATATTTT. Supplemented by reference TRBV29-1 and TRBJ1-3, the full variable domain reads SAVISQKPSRDICQRGTSLTIQCQVDSQVTMMFWYRQQPGQSLTLIATANQGSEATYESGFVIDKFPISRPNLTFSTLTVSNMSPEDSSIYLCSVEGTAGNTIYFGEGSWLTVV.